This T cell receptor (beta chain) was recovered during a study of blood T cell repertoires in COVID-19. The wider study: The United States, Italy and Spain were the sources of the acute and convalescent COVID-19 samples.

Residents of about two dozen US areas, aged about 18 to 89 years, made up the participants. In the authors' workflow: Amplification of reference gene primers was used by the study to estimate nucleated cell counts. Generated by immunoSEQ multiplex PCR, the TCRdb table keeps only in-frame clones and is missing some. V, J and clone size derive from that table, while D and trimming were established from the DNA sequence. The sample consists of fewer than 250,000 clones, 88% of them appearing once. V lost 5 bases to trimming and J lost 0 bases, with 22 bases between them. The CDR3 loop spans 18 amino acids. Germline V CDR1 and CDR2: MNHEY, SVGEGT.

This TCR came from a woman aged 45-65 years with acute COVID-19. Input material: PBMCs or T cells enriched from blood (not recorded which). The genes are TRBV6-2 or TRBV6-3 and TRBJ1-1, with D tentatively TRBD1 (6 bases). DNA of the CDR3: TGTGCCAGCAGTGCTCCCCCGGTCAGGGGTGTTATGAACACTGAAGCTTTCTTT. The encoded protein is CASSAPPVRGVMNTEAFF.